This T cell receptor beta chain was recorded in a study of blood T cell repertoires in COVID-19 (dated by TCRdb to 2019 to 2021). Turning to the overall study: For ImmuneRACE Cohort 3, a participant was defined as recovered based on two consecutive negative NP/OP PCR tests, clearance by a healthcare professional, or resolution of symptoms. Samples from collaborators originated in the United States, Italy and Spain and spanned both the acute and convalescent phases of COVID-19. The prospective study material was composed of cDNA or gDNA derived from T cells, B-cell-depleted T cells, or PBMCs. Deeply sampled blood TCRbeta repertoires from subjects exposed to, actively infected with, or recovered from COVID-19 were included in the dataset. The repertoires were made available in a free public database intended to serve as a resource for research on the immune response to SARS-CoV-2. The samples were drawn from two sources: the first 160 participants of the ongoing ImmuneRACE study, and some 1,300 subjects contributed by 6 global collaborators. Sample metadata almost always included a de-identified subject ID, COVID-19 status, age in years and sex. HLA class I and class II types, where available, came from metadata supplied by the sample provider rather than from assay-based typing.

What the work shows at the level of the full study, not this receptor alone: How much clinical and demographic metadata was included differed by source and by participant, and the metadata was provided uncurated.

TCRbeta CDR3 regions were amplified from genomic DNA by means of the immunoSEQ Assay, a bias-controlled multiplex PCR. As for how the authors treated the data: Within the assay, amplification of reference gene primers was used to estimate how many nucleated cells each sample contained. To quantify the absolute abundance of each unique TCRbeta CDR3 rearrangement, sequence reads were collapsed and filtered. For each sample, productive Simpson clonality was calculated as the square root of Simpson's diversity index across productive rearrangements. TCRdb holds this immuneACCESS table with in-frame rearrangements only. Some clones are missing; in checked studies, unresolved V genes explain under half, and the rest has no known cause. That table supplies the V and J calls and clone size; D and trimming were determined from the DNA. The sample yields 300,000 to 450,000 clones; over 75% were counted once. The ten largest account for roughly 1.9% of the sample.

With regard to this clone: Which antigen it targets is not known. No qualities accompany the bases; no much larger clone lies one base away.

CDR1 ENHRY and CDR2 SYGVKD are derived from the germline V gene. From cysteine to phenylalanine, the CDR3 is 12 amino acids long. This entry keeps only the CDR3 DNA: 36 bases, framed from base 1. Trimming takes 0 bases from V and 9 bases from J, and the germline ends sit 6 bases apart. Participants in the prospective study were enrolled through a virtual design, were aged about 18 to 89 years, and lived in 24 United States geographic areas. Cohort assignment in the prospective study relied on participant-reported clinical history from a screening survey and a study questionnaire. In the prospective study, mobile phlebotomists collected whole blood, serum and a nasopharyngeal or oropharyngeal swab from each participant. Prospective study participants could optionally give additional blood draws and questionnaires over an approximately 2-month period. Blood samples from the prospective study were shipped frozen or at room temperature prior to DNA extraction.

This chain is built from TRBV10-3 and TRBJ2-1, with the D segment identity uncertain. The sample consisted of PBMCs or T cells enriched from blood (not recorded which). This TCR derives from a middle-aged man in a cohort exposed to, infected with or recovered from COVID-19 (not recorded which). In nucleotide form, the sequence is TGTGCCATCAGTGAGTCGTTCCGTGAGCAGTTCTTC. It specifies CAISESFREQFF.